This is a list of T cell receptor beta chains from one sample in a study of molecular identifiers for immune sequencing clone quantification. TCRdb redid the calling of the PCR reads with MiXCR, one entry per CDR3 protein. There are hundreds of thousands of distinct CDR3 sequences in the sample; about 20% occur only once, and 0.85% lies in the top ten. Sequencing was done on a sample of naive CD8+ T cells from blood, with Jurkat cell RNA spiked in. Receptors originate from a human donor in good health. Some libraries in this study had Jurkat cell RNA spiked in. CDR3s include the opening cysteine and the closing phenylalanine or tryptophan. Fields, in order: D gene, clone size, V gene, J gene, CDR3 DNA, CDR3 protein. A D gene is named only where the DNA matches it firmly. Rows may omit the clone size; those that give it use once, few, many or a size class.

-	many	TRBV20-1	TRBJ1-3	TGCAGTGCTAGAGGACAGAATGATGACACCATATATTTT	CSARGQNDDTIYF
-	few	TRBV7-9	TRBJ2-5	TGTGCCAGCAGCTTTGATGTAGGGCCGAGGGAGACCCAGTACTTC	CASSFDVGPRETQYF
-	many	TRBV27	TRBJ2-7	TGTGCCAGCAGTCCCAGTGTTTACGAGCAGTACTTC	CASSPSVYEQYF
TRBD1	few	TRBV19	TRBJ1-1	TGTGCCAGTAGTACGGGACAGTTTCGCATGAACACTGAAGCTTTCTTT	CASSTGQFRMNTEAFF
TRBD1	many	TRBV27	TRBJ2-3	TGTGCCAGCAGTTCCACCTCCCGGGACAGGCAGGGTACAGATACGCGGTATTTT	CASSSTSRDRQGTDTRYF
-	many	TRBV30	TRBJ1-6	TGTGCCTGGAGTAACAGTATCGGGTCGCCCCTCCACTTT	CAWSNSIGSPLHF
TRBD1	many	TRBV6-5	TRBJ1-2	TGTGCCAGCAGCCAAACAGGGGTACTCCCCTATGGCTACACCTTC	CASSQTGVLPYGYTF
-	few	TRBV19	TRBJ1-5	TGTGCCAGTAGTATGGACCTTGGGGGTAGCAATCAGTCCCAGCATTTT	CASSMDLGGSNQSQHF
-	many	TRBV27	TRBJ2-3	TGTGCCAGCAGTCCTCGGGTGTCGGTGGCTAGCACAGATACGCAGTATTTT	CASSPRVSVASTDTQYF
TRBD1	few	TRBV30	TRBJ1-5	TGTGCCTGGAGTGTCGGGGTACGACAGGGAAATCAGCCCCAGCATTTT	CAWSVGVRQGNQPQHF
-	many	TRBV5-4	TRBJ2-7	TGTGCCAGCAGCTTCTGGGCGGGTAGGGAGCAGTACTTC	CASSFWAGREQYF
-	many	TRBV6-5	TRBJ2-3	TGTGCCAGCAGGCCGGGACTCGGCACAGATACGCAGTATTTT	CASRPGLGTDTQYF
-	many	TRBV18	TRBJ2-4	TGTGCCAGCTCGCTGTACCCAGAAGAGACCAAAAACATTCAGTACTTC	CASSLYPEETKNIQYF
-	many	TRBV6-1	TRBJ2-7	TGTGCCAGCATCCACCCCTCCTACGAGCAGTACTTC	CASIHPSYEQYF
-	many	TRBV7-9	TRBJ1-1	TGTGCCAGCAGCTCCCTGCCGACAGTGAACACTGAAGCTTTCTTT	CASSSLPTVNTEAFF
TRBD2	many	TRBV20-1	TRBJ2-7	TGCAGTGCTCCCGGACTAGTCTACGAGCAGTACTTC	CSAPGLVYEQYF
TRBD2	many	TRBV3-1	TRBJ2-3	TGTGCCAGCAGCCAAGCCTCCGATCTGCGGGGGACGGCGGATACGCAGTATTTT	CASSQASDLRGTADTQYF
-	many	TRBV7-9	TRBJ2-5	TGTGCCAGCAGGCTTCCCCTTGACAGCCAAGAGACCCAGTACTTC	CASRLPLDSQETQYF
TRBD2	-	TRBV7-9	TRBJ2-1	TGTGCCAGCAGCTGGACTAGCGGGGGGCCTGGTGAGCGGTTCTTC	CASSWTSGGPGERFF
-	many	TRBV4-1	TRBJ1-5	TGCGCCAGCAGCCAAATGGGGCTGTCCGACGACTTCAATCAGCCCCAGCATTTT	CASSQMGLSDDFNQPQHF
-	-	TRBV11-3	TRBJ2-3	TGTGCCAGCAGCTTAGGGGCAGGATTACTTACAGATACGCAGTATTTT	CASSLGAGLLTDTQYF
TRBD1	few	TRBV6-2/TRBV6-3	TRBJ1-1	TGTGCCAGCAGCCAAGAGTTGGACAGGGTGGATACTGAAGCTTTCTTT	CASSQELDRVDTEAFF
-	-	TRBV4-3	TRBJ1-4	TGCGCCAGCAGCCAAGAGATAGCAGGGGCTGCAACTAATGAAAAACTGTTTTTT	CASSQEIAGAATNEKLFF
-	few	TRBV6-2/TRBV6-3	TRBJ2-7	TGTGCCAGCAGTTACTCGCCGGTACCCTCCTACGAGCAGTACTTC	CASSYSPVPSYEQYF
-	-	TRBV7-3	TRBJ2-6	TGTGCCAGCAGCTTGGGACCTCTCACTGGGGCCAACGTCCTGACTTTC	CASSLGPLTGANVLTF
TRBD2	few	TRBV3-1	TRBJ2-4	TGTGCCAGCAGCCAAGATTGGCTAGCGGGGGTAGCCAAAAACATTCAGTACTTC	CASSQDWLAGVAKNIQYF
TRBD1	many	TRBV29-1	TRBJ2-1	TGCAGCGTTGGACAGGGGGATTACAATGAGCAGTTCTTC	CSVGQGDYNEQFF
-	many	TRBV6-5	TRBJ2-6	TGTGCCAGCAGTTACTCTTATACGCCCGAACGCTCTGGGGCCAACGTCCTGACTTTC	CASSYSYTPERSGANVLTF
TRBD1	many	TRBV4-3	TRBJ2-3	TGCGCCAGCAGCCAAGGGACAGGGTACACAGATACGCAGTATTTT	CASSQGTGYTDTQYF
-	few	TRBV3-1	TRBJ2-1	TGTGCCAGCAGCCAACAGCCGGACTTCTACAATGAGCAGTTCTTC	CASSQQPDFYNEQFF
-	many	TRBV4-1	TRBJ2-3	TGCGCCAGCAGCCCGACCAGCCAGACGCAGTATTTT	CASSPTSQTQYF